The T cell receptor beta chain described here comes from a study of blood T cells in healthy people across ages. Study-level results: No conclusive comparison of naive versus antigen-experienced cells was possible with unsorted PBMCs. Any changes in expanded clonotypes were possibly confounded, as donor CMV status remained unknown. Strongly correlated with naive T cell percentage was TCR beta diversity.

This clonotype was counted between two and nine times. Its antigen is not identified. It was with a sample-barcoded 5' primer and a J-beta primer mix that a second PCR of roughly 7 to 12 cycles was run. A template-switch adaptor with 12 random nucleotides tagged each cDNA molecule. TCRdb analysed the 5' RACE reads with MiXCR anew, one entry per CDR3 protein. The table includes 550,000 to 750,000 distinct CDR3 sequences, roughly 21% detected once. The CDR3 has 15 residues. Germline trimming cut 1 base from V and 4 bases from J; bases unmatched to any gene: 9. From germline, CDR1 is DFQATT and CDR2 SNEGSKA (reference sequence).

What was sequenced was blood. The sequence came from a man in his 70s in good health. This chain uses TRBV20-1 with TRBJ2-7, with TRBD2 identical over 8 bases. The DNA of the CDR3 is TGCAGTGCTAGAGCCATGCAGCGGGAGTTGTACGAGCAGTACTTC. Its protein product is CSARAMQRELYEQYF.